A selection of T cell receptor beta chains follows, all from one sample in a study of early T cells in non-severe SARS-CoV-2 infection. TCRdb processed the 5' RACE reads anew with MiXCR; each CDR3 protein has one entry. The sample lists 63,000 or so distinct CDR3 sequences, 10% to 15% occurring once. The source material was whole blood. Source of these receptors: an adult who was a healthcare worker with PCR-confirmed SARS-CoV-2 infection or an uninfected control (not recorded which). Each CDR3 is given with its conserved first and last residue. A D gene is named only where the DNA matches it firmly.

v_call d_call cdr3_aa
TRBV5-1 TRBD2 CASTRTSGTDTQYF
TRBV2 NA CASSAGATNEKLFF
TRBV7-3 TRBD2 CASSPTSGGYYEQYF
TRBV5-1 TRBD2 CASSISGRSYEQFF
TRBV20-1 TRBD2 CSAYPSGITDTQYF
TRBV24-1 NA CATSDSRVQEKLFF
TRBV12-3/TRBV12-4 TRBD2 CASRARGGADTQYF
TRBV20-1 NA CSAREGLREQYF
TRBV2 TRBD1 CASSPTGSGELFF
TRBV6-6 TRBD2 CASRDTSVSYEQYF
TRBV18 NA CASSGQSESPLHF
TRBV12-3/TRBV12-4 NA CASSFGIGYGYTF
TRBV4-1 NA CASSQDSLVNTEAFF
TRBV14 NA CASSQVRNTIYF
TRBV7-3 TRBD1 CASSLDREYNEQFF
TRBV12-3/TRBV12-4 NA CASSLRENTGELFF
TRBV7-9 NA CASSRPRDNYEQYF
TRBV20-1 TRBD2 CSARESSGGAKTQYF
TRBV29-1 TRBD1 CSVEGTDRDSYEQYF
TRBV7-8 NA CASRPTGVKDTQYF
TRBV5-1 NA CASATTGTGELFF
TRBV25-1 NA CASSESRITDTQYF
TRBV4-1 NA CASSQGGERQPQHF
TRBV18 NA CASSREKLVTEAFF
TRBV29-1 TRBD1 CSVGRGSDTEAFF
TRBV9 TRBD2 CASSSSGLGVGIQYF
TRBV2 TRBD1 CASSGNRGRGYGYTF
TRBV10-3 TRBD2 CAIRGGLAGGFNEQFF
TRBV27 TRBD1 CASSPRTGMLPEAFF